This T cell receptor (beta chain) was identified during a study of metastatic and nonmetastatic thyroid tumors. Study-wide background: Across blood and tumor or nodule tissue, repertoires from malignant and benign thyroid patients were compared with one another.

The CDR3 covers 18 residues. V dropped 6 bases and J dropped 1; count of bases not matched to a gene: 12. None of the patients had undergone any treatment ahead of thyroid surgery. TCRdb redid the clone calls on the PCR reads using MiXCR. The table lists about 93,000 clones, over 9.5% of them singletons. This clone appeared many times. Sequences were obtained from blood. The chain recombines TRBV12-3 or TRBV12-4 with TRBJ2-6; 7 bases align to TRBD2. This receptor was identified in a female donor with papillary thyroid cancer or a benign thyroid nodule (not recorded which). Some clones in this sample may be carry-over from other donors' samples. Here the CDR3 DNA reads TGTGCCAGCAGCCCCCTGCGGGGGTCGAGGTCTGGGGCCAACGTCCTGACTTTC. It is translated as CASSPLRGSRSGANVLTF.